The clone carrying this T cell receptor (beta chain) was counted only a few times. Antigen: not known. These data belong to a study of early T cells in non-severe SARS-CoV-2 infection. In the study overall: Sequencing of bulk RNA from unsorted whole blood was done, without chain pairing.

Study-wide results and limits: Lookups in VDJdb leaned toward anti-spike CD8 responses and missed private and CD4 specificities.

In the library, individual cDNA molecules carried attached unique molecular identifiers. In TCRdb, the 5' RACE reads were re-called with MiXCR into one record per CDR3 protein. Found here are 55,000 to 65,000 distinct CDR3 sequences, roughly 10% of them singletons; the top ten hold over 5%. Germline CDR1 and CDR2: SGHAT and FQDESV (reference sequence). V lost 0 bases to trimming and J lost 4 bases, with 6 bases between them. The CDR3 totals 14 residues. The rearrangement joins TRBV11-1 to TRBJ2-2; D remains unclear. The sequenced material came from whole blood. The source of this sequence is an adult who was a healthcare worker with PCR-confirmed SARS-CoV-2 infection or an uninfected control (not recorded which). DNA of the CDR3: TGTGCCAGCAGCTTAGCCATACCCACCGGGGAGCTGTTTTTT. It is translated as CASSLAIPTGELFF.